This entry lists 32 T cell receptor beta chains sequenced from one sample in a study of blood T cells in healthy people across ages. The use of a sample-barcoded 5' primer and a J-beta primer mix characterized a second PCR of roughly 7 to 12 cycles. Via MiXCR, TCRdb re-called the 5' RACE reads, giving one row per CDR3 protein. The sample comprises around 1.5 million distinct CDR3 sequences, 42% of which are singletons, and 7.9% rests with the top ten. The sequencing sample was made of blood. Source of these receptors: a young woman in good health.

This clonotype appeared many times. The chain is built from TRBV12-3 or TRBV12-4 and TRBJ2-1; no reliable D call. The germline V and J ends were trimmed by 3 bases and 8 bases, with 5 bases remaining between them. The CDR3 is 11 amino acids. The chain's CDR3 is CASSFMDEQFF. DNA of the CDR3: TGTGCCAGCAGTTTTATGGATGAGCAGTTCTTC.

The V and J genes are TRBV6-1 and TRBJ2-3; 14 bases match TRBD2. In germline, CDR1 is MNHNS, CDR2 SASEGT. The CDR3 covers 19 residues. Trimming took 5 bases from V and 1 from J; bases not matched to a gene: 11. The CDR3 coding sequence is TGTGCCAGCAGTCTCTGGACTAGCGGGGGGCGGGGGGGCACAGATACGCAGTATTTT. Amino acids: CASSLWTSGGRGGTDTQYF.

V usage is TRBV29-1 and J usage is TRBJ2-2, with a weak D call TRBD2 (6 bases). The CDR3 is 14 amino acids. Germline V gives CDR1 SQVTM, CDR2 ANQGSEA. V was pared by 3 bases and J by 0 bases, with 8 bases between. The CDR3 nucleotides are TGCAGCGTTGAGGAGGGATCGAACACCGGGGAGCTGTTTTTT. Its protein is CSVEEGSNTGELFF.

The chain carries TRBV7-9 and TRBJ2-5; the match to TRBD2 covers 9 bases. The DNA end lines up better with TRBJ2-7; the J call may be wrong. CDR1 and CDR2 from the germline V gene are SEHNR and FQNEAQ (reference sequence). CDR3 length: 15 residues. The CDR3, as DNA: TGTGCCAGCAGCCCCTCCGGGACTAGCCTCACCGAGCAGTACTTC. Its protein product is CASSPSGTSLTEQYF.

As for this clonotype: The junction departs from the called germline gene at one end, perhaps through a read error. V gene TRBV5-1 combines with J gene TRBJ2-1; TRBD2 matches 10 bases. Per germline, CDR1 SGHRS and CDR2 YFSETQ. CDR3 size: 16 residues. CDR3 protein: CANSSLERGGRGEQFF. The DNA of the CDR3 is TGCGCCAACAGCTCGCTCGAGCGGGGGGGCCGTGGTGAGCAGTTCTTC.

The chain recombines TRBV11-2 with TRBJ2-5; possible D gene TRBD2, 6 bases. The CDR3 has 15 amino acids. Trimming removed 1 base at V and 11 bases at J, with 20 bases between. Germline V CDR1 and CDR2: SGHAT, FQNNGV. The CDR3 DNA sequence: TGTGCCAGCAGCTTAGGGGGACTCGGGCGGGATGAGCAGTACTTC. This encodes CASSLGGLGRDEQYF.

This clonotype was picked up a small number of times. The chain links TRBV3-1 to TRBJ1-2, with a tentative D call TRBD1 (5 bases). The CDR3 covers 16 residues. Trimming took 2 bases from V and 5 from J, leaving 18 bases between them. The germline V gene encodes CDR1 LGHDT and CDR2 YNNKEL (reference sequence). The CDR3 reads CASSQLPDIWGYGYTF. The DNA of the CDR3 is TGTGCCAGCAGCCAACTCCCGGACATATGGGGATATGGCTACACCTTC.

About this clonotype itself: One end of the junction does not line up with germline, which may come from a read error. The V gene is TRBV12-3 or TRBV12-4, the J gene TRBJ1-2, with D perhaps TRBD1 (5 bases). The CDR3 contains 14 residues. CDR3 in amino acids: CASRPSGGYYGHTF. The CDR3 DNA reads TGTGCCAGCAGACCCAGTGGGGGGTACTATGGCCACACCTTC.

This clonotype showed up many times. The V call is TRBV7-2, the J call TRBJ1-2, with D perhaps matching TRBD1 (5 bases). The CDR3 sequence is 15 residues long. V shed 1 base and J shed 2 bases, with 11 bases lying between them. Germline lookup yields CDR1 SGHTA and CDR2 FQGNSA. CDR3 amino acids: CASSLDRQANYGYTF. CDR3 nucleotides: TGTGCCAGCAGCTTAGACAGGCAGGCCAACTATGGCTACACCTTC.

The rearrangement joins TRBV27 to TRBJ1-6; D is uncertain. CDR1 and CDR2 (germline): MNHEY, SMNVEV (reference sequence). This CDR3 contains 15 residues. The V gene lost 5 bases and the J gene lost 0 bases, with 8 bases spanning the gap. The CDR3 loop reads CASSIFSSYNSPLHF. The CDR3 DNA sequence: TGTGCCAGCAGTATCTTCAGCTCCTATAATTCACCCCTCCACTTT.

The rearrangement links TRBV6-6 to TRBJ1-1; tentatively, D is TRBD1 (6 bases). From germline, CDR1 is MNHNY and CDR2 SVGAGI (reference sequence). The CDR3 spans 16 residues. Trimming pared 4 bases from V and 6 bases from J, leaving 21 bases between. CDR3 region: CASSSPRGGRIAEAFF. CDR3 DNA sequence: TGTGCCAGCAGTTCCCCCCGGGGGGGGCGCATCGCTGAAGCTTTCTTT.

This clonotype was picked up a small number of times. J is TRBJ2-1 and V is TRBV5-6; a possible D gene is TRBD2 (6 bases). This CDR3 comprises 15 residues. V was shortened by 5 bases and J by 0 bases, with 12 bases between the two germline ends. Looked up from germline, CDR1 is SGHDT and CDR2 is YYEEEE. The CDR3 nucleotides read TGTGCCAGCAGTTTACGGAGGGTCTCCTACAATGAGCAGTTCTTC. It specifies CASSLRRVSYNEQFF.

This clonotype was seen more than once but under ten times. The rearrangement links TRBV6-5 to TRBJ2-7, with a weak D call TRBD1 (6 bases). The CDR3 runs to 14 residues. The V gene's germline CDR1 is MNHEY and CDR2 SVGAGI. Trimming removed 6 bases from V and 0 bases from J, with 12 bases in between. Here the CDR3 DNA reads TGTGCCAGCAGCTCCTCGACAGGCTCCTACGAGCAGTACTTC. Its protein is CASSSSTGSYEQYF.

Regarding this clonotype: Sequence at one end of the junction differs from germline and may be a read error. The chain couples TRBV11-2 to TRBJ1-6; a weak D match, TRBD1 (5 bases). The CDR3 sequence is 17 residues long. Germline V gene sequence: CDR1 SGHAT, CDR2 FQNNGV. The CDR3 sequence is CASSRGTARAWNSPPHF. The CDR3 coding sequence is TGTGCCAGCAGCCGGGGGACGGCTAGGGCGTGGAATTCACCCCCCCACTTT.

Comments on this clonotype: The junction shows a germline mismatch at one end, possibly a read error. The J gene is TRBJ1-2, the V gene TRBV6-6, with 7 bases lining up with TRBD1. Germline CDR1 and CDR2: MNHNY and SVGAGI (reference sequence). The CDR3 has 14 residues. The CDR3 DNA is TGTACCAGCAGTACCACAGGGGAGGGCTATGGCTACACCTTC. Translating gives CTSSTTGEGYGYTF.

This clonotype occurred a few times. This chain links TRBV12-3 or TRBV12-4 with TRBJ1-1; D is unresolved. The CDR3 runs 13 residues. V was trimmed by 5 bases and J by 0 bases, leaving 7 bases between them. The CDR3 DNA sequence: TGTGCCAGCAGTACCGAGATGAACACTGAAGCTTTCTTT. This codes for CASSTEMNTEAFF.

About this clonotype: One end of the junction does not line up with germline, which may come from a read error. The chain uses TRBV7-2 and TRBJ2-1; TRBD2 matches 13 bases. The CDR3 consists of 18 residues. Germline V CDR1 and CDR2: SGHTA, FQGNSA. The CDR3 nucleotides are TGTGCCAGCGGCTTACCTACCGGACTAGCGGGAGTCTACGATGAGCAGTTCTTC. This gives the protein CASGLPTGLAGVYDEQFF.

The chain employs TRBV27 and TRBJ2-1; D gene uncertain. Trimming pared 3 bases from V and 0 bases from J, leaving 12 bases between. Germline-derived CDR1 and CDR2 are MNHEY and SMNVEV (reference sequence). CDR3 length: 16 residues. The CDR3 protein is CASSLSPVGSYNEQFF. CDR3 bases: TGTGCCAGCAGTTTGTCCCCCGTGGGCTCCTACAATGAGCAGTTCTTC.

This clonotype was picked up a small number of times. The V and J genes are TRBV27 and TRBJ1-6; D is uncertain. Per germline, CDR1 MNHEY and CDR2 SMNVEV (reference sequence). This CDR3 region has 13 residues. V was clipped by 2 bases and J by 12 bases, with 11 bases between them. The CDR3 region is CASSLKEIGPLHF. The CDR3 DNA reads TGTGCCAGCAGTTTAAAGGAAATCGGACCCCTCCACTTT.

This clonotype appeared a few times. This chain links TRBV27 with TRBJ1-2; D remains ambiguous. Trimming cost V 6 bases and J 4 bases, with 18 bases left between them. From germline, CDR1 is MNHEY and CDR2 SMNVEV (reference sequence). The CDR3 spans 15 residues. CDR3 amino acids: CASSSNTVGSYGYTF. DNA of the CDR3: TGTGCCAGCAGCTCCAACACAGTAGGCAGCTATGGCTACACCTTC.

The J gene is TRBJ2-5, the V gene TRBV10-3; TRBD2 is a possible D gene (6 bases). The germline V gene has CDR1 ENHRY and CDR2 SYGVKD. This CDR3 is built from 18 residues. The V and J ends lost 3 bases and 5 bases respectively, with 25 bases between them. CDR3 DNA: TGTGCCATCAGTGAAAGGGGAGGATTAGAGGCAGGGAAGGAGACCCAGTACTTC. Translating gives CAISERGGLEAGKETQYF.

V gene TRBV12-2 combines with J gene TRBJ2-4; the table assigns TRBD1, which was not confirmed against the DNA. Near its end, the DNA agrees better with TRBJ2-7, so the J call may be wrong. TRBV12-2 is annotated as a pseudogene. This CDR3 has 16 residues. As DNA, the CDR3 is TGTGCAAGTCGCGTATCCCCCGGGACGTTCGCCTACGAGCAGTACTTC. Translation gives CASRVSPGTFAYEQYF.

This clonotype turned up a few times. The rearrangement links TRBV11-2 to TRBJ2-7; 7 bases are a match to TRBD1. Germline V gene lookup returns CDR1 SGHAT and CDR2 FQNNGV. The length of the CDR3 is 14 residues. The V segment lost 7 bases and the J segment 0 bases; nucleotides outside the gene matches: 6. CDR3 sequence: CASTHRDSSYEQYF. The CDR3 DNA reads TGTGCCAGCACGCACCGGGACAGCTCCTACGAGCAGTACTTC.

This sequence joins TRBV30 and TRBJ1-2; perhaps TRBD1 as D (6 bases). The V gene lost 3 bases and the J gene lost 7 bases, with 21 bases spanning the gap. Germline-derived CDR1 and CDR2 are GTSNPN and SVGIG (reference sequence). This CDR3 is 15 amino acids long. This CDR3 reads CAWRHRDNAKGGYTF. Here the CDR3 DNA reads TGTGCCTGGAGGCACCGGGACAACGCAAAGGGTGGCTACACCTTC.

The rearrangement joins TRBV7-9 to TRBJ2-1, with a weak D call TRBD1 (5 bases). V lost 1 base, J lost 5 bases, and 18 bases lay in between. The CDR3 totals 17 residues. The germline V gene encodes CDR1 SEHNR and CDR2 FQNEAQ (reference sequence). The CDR3 reads CASSLGRGTEPHNEQFF. CDR3 DNA: TGTGCCAGCAGCTTAGGAAGGGGCACGGAGCCCCACAATGAGCAGTTCTTC.

In this sample, this clonotype turned up a few times. The chain carries TRBV30 and TRBJ2-3; D is uncertain. Trimming pared 4 bases from V and 0 bases from J, leaving 8 bases between. In germline, CDR1 is GTSNPN, CDR2 SVGIG (reference sequence). The CDR3 runs 13 residues. The CDR3 DNA reads as TGTGCCTGGACCCAGTGGAGCACAGATACGCAGTATTTT. It yields the protein CAWTQWSTDTQYF.

The V gene is TRBV20-1, the J gene TRBJ2-3, with 7 bases fitting TRBD2. V lost 5 bases to trimming and J lost 1 base; unmatched junction nucleotides: 12. This CDR3 has 16 residues. The germline CDR1 and CDR2 sequences are DFQATT and SNEGSKA (reference sequence). The CDR3 sequence is CSASLGTLAGTDTQYF. CDR3 DNA sequence: TGCAGTGCTTCCTTGGGGACGCTAGCGGGCACAGATACGCAGTATTTT.

This clonotype showed up just a few times. The chain joins TRBV10-3 to TRBJ2-1; 9 nucleotides line up with TRBD1. This CDR3 spans 13 amino acids. V lost 10 bases and J lost 4; bases outside the gene matches: 5. Germline CDR1 and CDR2: ENHRY and SYGVKD. In DNA form, the CDR3 reads TGTGCCACGGGACAGGGAATTTACAATGAGCAGTTCTTC. Protein: CATGQGIYNEQFF.

The chain has TRBV5-1 and TRBJ2-7, with a possible D match to TRBD2 (6 bases). V lost 3 bases, J lost 7 bases, and 17 bases lay in between. Germline lookup yields CDR1 SGHRS and CDR2 YFSETQ. This CDR3 has 14 residues. In DNA, the CDR3 is TGCGCCAGCAGCTCGAGAGGAGGGTACAATGAGCAGTACTTC. Protein: CASSSRGGYNEQYF.

Only a few counts were recorded for this clonotype. The J gene is TRBJ2-5, the V gene TRBV3-1; 8 nucleotides agree with TRBD2. The end of the DNA is better explained by TRBJ2-7, so the J call may be wrong. The CDR3 contains 14 residues. Germline loops: CDR1 LGHDT, CDR2 YNNKEL (reference sequence). CDR3 DNA sequence: TGTGCCAGCAGCCAAGCAGGACTAGCTGCCGAGCAGTACTTC. Translation: CASSQAGLAAEQYF.

This chain connects TRBV2 to TRBJ2-1, with 12 nucleotides matching TRBD2. Looked up from germline, CDR1 is SNHLY and CDR2 is FYNNEI. The CDR3 length is 15 residues. With V trimmed by 7 bases and J by 4 bases, 5 bases remained unmatched. The CDR3 DNA follows: TGTGCCAGCACCACCGGACTAGCGGGGTACAATGAGCAGTTCTTC. It encodes CASTTGLAGYNEQFF.

The V gene is TRBV28, the J gene TRBJ2-5; D might be TRBD1 (6 bases). CDR3 size: 11 residues. The germline V and J ends were trimmed by 4 bases and 10 bases, with 10 bases remaining between them. Germline assignment: CDR1 MDHEN and CDR2 SYDVKM. The CDR3 sequence: CASSSGQRQYF. The CDR3 DNA reads as TGTGCCAGCAGTTCCGGACAGCGCCAGTACTTC.